A single sample is the source of the 23 T cell receptor beta chains below, sequenced in a study of identical twins. In TCRdb, the 5' RACE reads were re-called with MiXCR into one record per CDR3 protein. The repertoire consists of around 650,000 distinct CDR3 sequences, with under 8.5% occurring once and the leading ten covering less than 2%. This sample was shared with a second study, whose subject was yellow fever vaccine responses in identical twins.

The sample was PBMCs. These receptors were collected from a woman between 18 and 30 years old in good health.

The table lists this clonotype with many counts. V gene TRBV10-3 combines with J gene TRBJ1-1; D call uncertain. Germline lookup yields CDR1 ENHRY and CDR2 SYGVKD. V was pared by 1 base and J by 3 bases, with 6 bases between. This CDR3 is built from 13 residues. DNA for the CDR3: TGTGCCATCAGTGAGTTGCAGGACACTGAAGCTTTCTTT. Its translation: CAISELQDTEAFF.

In its sample, this clonotype was seen many times. The gene calls are TRBV20-1 and TRBJ2-1; the D gene is possibly TRBD2 (6 bases). This CDR3 comprises 15 residues. V was pared by 6 bases and J by 0 bases, with 15 bases between. CDR1 is DFQATT, CDR2 SNEGSKA, per germline (reference sequence). CDR3 loop: CSAARDLSSYNEQFF. The DNA for the CDR3 is TGCAGTGCCGCGAGGGACTTAAGCTCCTACAATGAGCAGTTCTTC.

There are many counts of this clonotype. The chain employs TRBV25-1 and TRBJ1-1; 7 nucleotides line up with TRBD1. Germline CDR1 and CDR2: MGHDK and SYGVNS. The V gene end was trimmed by 7 bases and the J gene end by 3 bases; junction bases not matched to a gene: 5. The CDR3 sequence is 13 residues long. The DNA for the CDR3 is TGTGCCAGCAACAATGACAGGGACACTGAAGCTTTCTTT. Its protein product is CASNNDRDTEAFF.

This clonotype has at least ten counts. J is TRBJ1-2 and V is TRBV14, with D unresolved. This CDR3 has 12 amino acids. The ends were cut back, 2 bases at V and 4 bases at J, with 5 bases in the middle. CDR1 and CDR2 (germline): SGHDN, FVKESK. This CDR3 reads CASSQWGYGYTF. CDR3 coding DNA: TGTGCCAGCAGCCAATGGGGCTATGGCTACACCTTC.

The sample holds a few counts of this clonotype. The rearrangement joins TRBV28 to TRBJ1-5; D is perhaps TRBD1 (5 bases). From germline, CDR1 is MDHEN and CDR2 SYDVKM. The CDR3 is made up of 13 amino acids. V lost 3 bases and J lost 7, with 10 bases in between. This CDR3 reads CASSLWGRQPQHF. CDR3 in DNA: TGTGCCAGCAGTTTGTGGGGGAGGCAGCCCCAGCATTTT.

This clonotype was picked up a small number of times. V gene TRBV5-6 combines with J gene TRBJ2-7; TRBD2 aligns across 8 bases. CDR1 SGHDT and CDR2 YYEEEE come from the germline V gene. The CDR3 totals 15 residues. The ends lost 0 bases at V and 5 bases at J; junction bases unmatched: 7. CDR3 residues: CASSLGGLVKDEQYF. Written as DNA, the CDR3 is TGTGCCAGCAGCTTGGGGGGACTAGTTAAAGACGAGCAGTACTTC.

This clonotype has ten or more counts. The chain joins TRBV10-2 to TRBJ2-5; TRBD2 matches at 9 bases. The CDR3 is 18 residues long. Germline lookup yields CDR1 WSHSY and CDR2 SAAADI. The V segment lost 8 bases and the J segment 2 bases; nucleotides outside the gene matches: 18. The CDR3 DNA follows: TGCGCCAGCCTGCCCTTGAGAGGGCAAGGACTAGCGCAAGAGACCCAGTACTTC. Protein sequence: CASLPLRGQGLAQETQYF.

The V and J genes are TRBV7-8 and TRBJ1-1, with D possibly being TRBD1 (5 bases). Germline CDR1 reads SGHVS; CDR2 reads FQNEAQ. Trimming pared 2 bases from V and 2 bases from J, leaving 9 bases between. This CDR3 has 14 residues. For the CDR3, the DNA is TGTGCCAGCAGCTTACTGGGGCACAACACTGAAGCTTTCTTT. As protein: CASSLLGHNTEAFF.

Of note for this clonotype: It may be a read error: a sequence one base away is much more abundant. As the CDR3 is not closed by the conserved phenylalanine or tryptophan, this likely results from a read error. The J gene is TRBJ2-1, the V gene TRBV3-1; 10 nucleotides align to TRBD2. Germline CDR1 LGHDT, CDR2 YNNKEL (reference sequence). This CDR3 is 14 amino acids long. The trim removed 0 bases at V and 9 bases at J, leaving 2 bases unmatched. CDR3 DNA sequence: TGTGCCAGCAGCCAAGATAGACTAGCGGGTGAGCAGTTCTAC. Protein product: CASSQDRLAGEQFY.

This clonotype was found many times. This rearrangement joins TRBV3-1 to TRBJ1-4; maybe TRBD1 (5 bases). The CDR3 length is 15 residues. The germline V gene has CDR1 LGHDT and CDR2 YNNKEL (reference sequence). The V and J ends lost 4 bases and 6 bases respectively, with 15 bases between them. CDR3 coding DNA: TGTGCCAGCAGCCCCCCTTGGGGGTCGGATGAAAAACTGTTTTTT. It codes for CASSPPWGSDEKLFF.

The chain carries TRBV24-1 and TRBJ1-2; 8 nucleotides align to TRBD1. Germline CDR1 is KGHDR and CDR2 is SFDVKD. V trimming: 5 bases; J trimming: 6 bases; junction bases outside the gene matches: 4. The CDR3 is made up of 13 amino acids. The CDR3 sequence is CATSVGQDHGYTF. The CDR3 bases are TGTGCCACCAGTGTGGGACAGGACCATGGCTACACCTTC.

The chain combines TRBV15 with TRBJ1-2; possible D gene TRBD1, 5 bases. The germline V gene encodes CDR1 LNHNV and CDR2 YYDKDF (reference sequence). The CDR3 sequence is 14 residues long. V gave up 0 bases and J gave up 7 bases, with 12 bases separating them. The CDR3 DNA sequence: TGTGCCACCAGCAGAGATCCGAGTACAGGTGGCTACACCTTC. This sequence encodes CATSRDPSTGGYTF.

The chain has TRBV5-1 and TRBJ2-1, with 9 bases matching TRBD2. The junction had 13 bases not matched to a gene; V was cut back by 1 base and J by 5 bases. Germline V gene data show CDR1 as SGHRS and CDR2 as YFSETQ. CDR3 length: 18 amino acids. The CDR3 spells CASSLTGSPASGDNEQFF. DNA of the CDR3: TGCGCCAGCAGCTTGACTGGGTCCCCGGCTAGCGGGGACAATGAGCAGTTCTTC.

The chain is built from TRBV24-1 and TRBJ2-5, with 9 bases lining up with TRBD1. The germline gives CDR1 KGHDR, CDR2 SFDVKD. V lost 2 bases and J lost 0; bases outside the gene matches: 3. The CDR3 consists of 16 residues. The CDR3: CATSDWGQGNQETQYF. CDR3 in DNA: TGTGCCACCAGTGATTGGGGACAGGGAAACCAAGAGACCCAGTACTTC.

This clonotype was observed a handful of times. This chain uses TRBV19 with TRBJ2-3, with D possibly matching TRBD1 (6 bases). V lost 7 bases to trimming and J lost 2 bases, with 16 bases between them. CDR1 LNHDA and CDR2 SQIVND come from the germline V gene (reference sequence). This CDR3 spans 15 amino acids. The CDR3 coding sequence is TGTGCCAGTACACAGCAGGGGTACCCCACAGATACGCAGTATTTT. Translated: CASTQQGYPTDTQYF. Full variable domain (outside the CDR3, taken from reference TRBV19 and TRBJ2-3): DGGITQSPKYLFRKEGQNVTLSCEQNLNHDAMYWYRQDPGQGLRLIYYSQIVNDFQKGDIAEGYSVSREKKESFPLTVTSAQKNPTAFYLCASTQQGYPTDTQYFGPGTRLTVL.

The CDR3 sequence is CATRQGPTNYNEQFF. CDR3 DNA: TGTGCCACACGACAGGGTCCCACCAACTACAATGAGCAGTTCTTC. The V gene is TRBV28, the J gene TRBJ2-1, with TRBD1 matching over 7 bases. The length of the CDR3 is 15 residues. CDR1 and CDR2 from the germline V gene are MDHEN and SYDVKM. V lost 10 bases and J lost 3; bases outside the gene matches: 12. The variable domain in full, completed from reference TRBV28 and TRBJ2-1, reads DVKVTQSSRYLVKRTGEKVFLECVQDMDHENMFWYRQDPGLGLRLIYFSYDVKMKEKGDIPEGYSVSREKKERFSLILESASTNQTSMYLCATRQGPTNYNEQFFGPGTRLTVL.

There are a few counts of this clonotype. The V gene is TRBV27, the J gene TRBJ2-1; TRBD2 matches 8 bases. The CDR3 length is 15 residues. V lost 7 bases to trimming and J lost 7 bases; unmatched junction nucleotides: 12. From germline, CDR1 is MNHEY and CDR2 SMNVEV (reference sequence). CDR3 DNA: TGTGCCAGCACCCTGGGGGCGGCGGGGGGTAATGAGCAGTTCTTC. Its translation: CASTLGAAGGNEQFF.

The genes are TRBV29-1 and TRBJ1-1; perhaps TRBD1 as D (6 bases). V was trimmed by 4 bases and J by 1 base, leaving 10 bases between them. Germline V gene sequence: CDR1 SQVTM, CDR2 ANQGSEA. The CDR3 is 13 amino acids. The CDR3 DNA reads as TGCAGCGTTGCCCCGGGACAGAACACTGAAGCTTTCTTT. Its protein product is CSVAPGQNTEAFF.

This clonotype has at least ten counts. The genes are TRBV11-1 and TRBJ2-3, with unresolved D. Germline V gives CDR1 SGHAT, CDR2 FQDESV (reference sequence). The CDR3 spans 16 residues. Trimming left V 4 bases short and J 2 bases short, with 16 bases between. The CDR3 region has the DNA TGTGCCAGCAGCTACGACTTCCCGGGTTCCACAGATACGCAGTATTTT. It specifies CASSYDFPGSTDTQYF.

The chain combines TRBV4-1 with TRBJ1-2, with D possibly being TRBD1 (6 bases). The germline V gene has CDR1 MGHRA and CDR2 YSYEKL. V was cut by 4 bases and J by 2 bases, with 14 bases left in between. The CDR3 is 15 residues long. Here the CDR3 reads CASSPFGGENYGYTF. The CDR3 nucleotides read TGCGCCAGCAGCCCCTTCGGGGGCGAGAACTATGGCTACACCTTC.

This chain joins TRBV14 and TRBJ2-1; 8 nucleotides agree with TRBD2. The trim removed 4 bases at V and 6 bases at J, leaving 8 bases unmatched. This CDR3 has 15 residues. In germline, CDR1 is SGHDN, CDR2 FVKESK. CDR3 amino acids: CASSPGLALGNEQFF. The CDR3, as DNA: TGTGCCAGCAGCCCCGGACTAGCCCTTGGCAATGAGCAGTTCTTC.

The chain recombines TRBV7-8 with TRBJ1-1; D unclear. The ends were cut back, 7 bases at V and 1 base at J, with 16 bases in the middle. This CDR3 has 15 residues. Germline V gives CDR1 SGHVS, CDR2 FQNEAQ. The CDR3, as DNA: TGTGCCAGCAAAATCTCTTTGGGGAGGAACACTGAAGCTTTCTTT. As protein: CASKISLGRNTEAFF.

This clonotype was picked up many times. The rearrangement joins TRBV6-5 to TRBJ2-7; D is unclear. The CDR3 loop spans 14 amino acids. The germline CDR1 and CDR2 sequences are MNHEY and SVGAGI. The V end was cut by 0 bases, the J end by 2 bases, with 8 bases between. The CDR3 DNA sequence: TGTGCCAGCAGTTACTCGCGGACGACCTACGAGCAGTACTTC. Amino acid sequence: CASSYSRTTYEQYF.